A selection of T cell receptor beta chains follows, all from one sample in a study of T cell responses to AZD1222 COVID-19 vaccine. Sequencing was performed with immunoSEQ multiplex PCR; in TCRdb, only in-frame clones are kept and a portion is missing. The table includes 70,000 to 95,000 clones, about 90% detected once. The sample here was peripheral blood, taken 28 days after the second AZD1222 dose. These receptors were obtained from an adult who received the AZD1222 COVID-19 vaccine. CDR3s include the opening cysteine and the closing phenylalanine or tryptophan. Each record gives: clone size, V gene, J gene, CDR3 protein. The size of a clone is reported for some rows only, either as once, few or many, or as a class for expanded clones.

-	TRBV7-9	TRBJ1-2	CASSATGQTHGYTF
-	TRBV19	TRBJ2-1	CASSHHNEQFF
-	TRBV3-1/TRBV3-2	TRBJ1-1	CASSQLGIQGTEAFF
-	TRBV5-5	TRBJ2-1	CASSGPDRGSNEQFF
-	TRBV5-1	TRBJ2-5	CASSLGGREETQYF
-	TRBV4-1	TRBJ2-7	CASSQGLSGSYEQYF
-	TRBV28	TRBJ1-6	CASSSWGRDSGSPLHF
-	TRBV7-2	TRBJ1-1	CASSFSRGPNTEAFF
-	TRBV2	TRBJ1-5	CASSERPYSNQPQHF
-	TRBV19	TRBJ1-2	CASSTVANYGYTF
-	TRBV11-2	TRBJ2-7	CASSSPYSYEQYF
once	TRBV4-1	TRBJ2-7	CASSQVVGRSSYEQYF
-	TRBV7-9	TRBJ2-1	CASSLGLAGTYNEQFF
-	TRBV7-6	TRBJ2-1	CASSRIAETPYNEQFF
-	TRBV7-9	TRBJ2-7	CASSPHTGQGTYEQYF
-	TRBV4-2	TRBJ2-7	CASSQERASGSDEQYF
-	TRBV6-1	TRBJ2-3	CASSDRVGHTDTQYF
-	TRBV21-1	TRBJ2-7	CASSQPPQSLLAAAVVWVYEQYF
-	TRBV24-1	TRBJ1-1	CATSETKRGAEAFF
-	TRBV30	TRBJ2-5	CAWSSGTGVIETQYF
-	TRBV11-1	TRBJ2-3	CASSSHLQGSTDTQYF
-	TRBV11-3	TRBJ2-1	CASRLGLAGGPWDNEQFF
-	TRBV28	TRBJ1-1	CASSFEAGTVAFF
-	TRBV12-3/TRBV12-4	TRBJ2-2	CASSRPGGELFF
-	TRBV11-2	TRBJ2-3	CASSSPSALLGDTQYF
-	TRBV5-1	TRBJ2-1	CASSLSSGRAIYNEQFF
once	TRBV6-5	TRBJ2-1	CASSYLHSRANEQFF